This TCR beta chain was documented in a study of cytomegalovirus exposure and HLA in healthy donors. The CDR3 consists of 15 residues. The germline CDR1 and CDR2 sequences are SGHRS and YFSETQ. The trim removed 5 bases at V and 1 base at J, leaving 4 bases unmatched. Use of 60 Vbeta and 13 Jbeta primers characterized the PCR. Sequenced by immunoSEQ multiplex PCR; TCRdb stores in-frame clones only, minus some. The sample has about 160,000 clones, more than 75% seen once. This clone was found a few times. The V and J genes are TRBV5-1 and TRBJ2-3, with 10 bases that match TRBD1. The TCR comes from a young man in good health and CMV-seropositive. The sequencing sample was made of PBMCs. The CDR3 sequence is CASRADRGRTDTQYF. The CDR3 DNA follows: TGCGCCAGCAGAGCCGACAGGGGGCGCACAGATACGCAGTATTTT.